Sequencing of this TCR beta chain was carried out in a study of blood T cells in healthy people across ages. Study background: Capture via template switching afforded approximately one barcoded beta molecule per two T cells. The study, taken as a whole, reports: Per million T cells, the diversity of TCR beta decreased roughly linearly as age advanced.

The second PCR ran roughly 6 to 11 cycles with a sample-barcoded 5' primer and J-beta primers. TCRdb reanalysed the 5' RACE reads using MiXCR and keeps one entry per CDR3 protein. The sample holds about a million distinct CDR3 sequences, under 40% seen once. Each sample provided at least 5.5 micrograms of extracted total RNA. J lost 3 bases, V lost 6 bases, and 7 bases had no gene match. The CDR3 is 15 residues long. Note on this clonotype: The antigen remains unidentified.

The V and J genes are TRBV12-3 or TRBV12-4 and TRBJ2-1, with 8 nucleotides matching TRBD1. This clonotype was obtained from a man aged 18-30 years in good health. Sample: blood. In DNA form, the CDR3 reads TGTGCCAGCAGCACCGGGACAGGTCACTACAATGAGCAGTTCTTC. It specifies CASSTGTGHYNEQFF.